This T cell receptor beta chain was identified during a study of monozygotic twins with inflammatory bowel disease. Study conclusions and caveats: The authors found no support for a single strong IBD-associated signal or clonotype.

TCRdb re-called the 5' RACE reads and catalogs CDR3 proteins one per entry, DNA excluded. This sample's table reports about 160,000 distinct CDR3 sequences. Points on this clonotype: Its matching antigen is unknown.

CDR3 size: 14 residues. Germline-derived CDR1 and CDR2 are SGHTA and FQGNSA. The rearrangement links TRBV7-2 to TRBJ2-4. The clonotype originates from a human donor with ulcerative colitis or Crohn's disease, or a healthy co-twin of an affected twin (not recorded which). Sequencing input: blood. This CDR3 is CASSLGTGWGIQYF.